This T cell receptor (beta chain) was observed in a study of OX40 agonist ivuxolimab in advanced cancers. On the study more broadly: Prior therapy, whether anti-PD-1, anti-PD-L1 or anti-CTLA-4, was allowed, and less than 45% had some.

Exclusion of a patient followed from autoimmune disease history or systemic immunosuppression. Germline V gene sequence: CDR1 SGHTA, CDR2 FQGNSA. This CDR3 spans 16 amino acids. J lost 4 bases, V lost 1 base, and 7 bases had no gene match. Study observations and caveats: The study found that CD8+ T cells averaged more expanded clones than CD4+.

Clones were sequenced by immunoSEQ multiplex PCR, and TCRdb holds only the in-frame ones, with some missing. The data show 70,000 to 85,000 clones, 80% to 90% seen once. This clone has only one observation. Its specificity is not known. This receptor was obtained from an adult with an advanced solid tumor such as melanoma, head and neck, liver or kidney cancer. The genes are TRBV7-2 and TRBJ2-5, with 9 bases that match TRBD2. The material was CD4+ or CD8+ T cells sorted from blood, obtained in a trial of the OX40 agonist ivuxolimab. For the CDR3, the DNA is TGTGCCAGCAGCTTAGGGACTAGCGCTAAGGTAGAGACCCAGTACTTC. It encodes CASSLGTSAKVETQYF.